The clone carrying this T cell receptor beta chain was found many times. Its antigen is undetermined. These data come from a study of identical twins. Germline V CDR1 and CDR2: SQVTM, ANQGSEA. CDR3 length: 13 residues. Between the trimmed V and J ends, which lost 1 base and 0 bases, there was a span of 6 bases. Study-wide results and caveats: The abundant beta clonotypes from cord blood had fewer insertions, and memory repertoires had none of this. Models predicted too little out-of-frame TCR alpha sharing in monozygotic twins.

TCRdb redid the calling of the 5' RACE reads with MiXCR, one entry per CDR3 protein. The repertoire holds about 660,000 distinct CDR3 sequences, with roughly 8% as singletons. These same records also appear under a second study, on yellow fever vaccine responses in identical twins.

The receptor comes from a young woman in good health. This chain joins TRBV29-1 and TRBJ1-1; D is uncertain. Sequencing input: PBMCs. CDR3 loop: CSVEGQMNTEAFF. The CDR3, as DNA: TGCAGCGTTGAAGGTCAAATGAACACTGAAGCTTTCTTT.